This TCR beta chain was captured in a study of cytomegalovirus exposure and HLA in healthy donors. Use of 60 Vbeta and 13 Jbeta primers characterized the PCR. TCRdb keeps only in-frame clones here, not all; method: immunoSEQ multiplex PCR. The profile shows around 170,000 clones, about 81% of them singletons. Points from the study as a whole: Follow-up analysis seemed to connect common viral pathogens with several of the most significant clusters identified. The authors judged a highly shared variant cluster likely a sequencing artifact. DRB1 showed the most TCR associations and HLA-C the fewest in a later analysis, as rates varied by HLA locus.

The germline V gene encodes CDR1 SGHTA and CDR2 FQGNSA. This CDR3 has 15 amino acids. Trimming cost V 7 bases and J 5 bases, with 21 bases left between them. In regard to this clone: Its antigen is not identified.

Sequencing was carried out using PBMCs. The chain is built from TRBV7-2 and TRBJ2-7; tentative D call: TRBD2 (6 bases). The source is a man aged 40-55 years in good health and CMV-seronegative. The DNA of the CDR3 is TGTGCCAGCACCACCAAGGGGAGGTTAGGGGACGAGCAGTACTTC. This sequence encodes CASTTKGRLGDEQYF.